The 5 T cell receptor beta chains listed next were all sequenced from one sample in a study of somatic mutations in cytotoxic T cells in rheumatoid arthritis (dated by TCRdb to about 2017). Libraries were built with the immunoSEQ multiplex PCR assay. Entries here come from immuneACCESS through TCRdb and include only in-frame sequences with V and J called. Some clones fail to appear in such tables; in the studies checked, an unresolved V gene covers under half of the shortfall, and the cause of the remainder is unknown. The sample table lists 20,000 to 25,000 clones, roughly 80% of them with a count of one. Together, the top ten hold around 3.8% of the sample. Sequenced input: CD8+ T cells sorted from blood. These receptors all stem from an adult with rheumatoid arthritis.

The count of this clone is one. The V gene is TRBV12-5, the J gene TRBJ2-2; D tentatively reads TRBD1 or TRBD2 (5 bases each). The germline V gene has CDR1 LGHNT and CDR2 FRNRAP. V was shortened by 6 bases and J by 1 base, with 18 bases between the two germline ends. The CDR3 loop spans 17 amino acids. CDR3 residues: CASGDPGRELNTGELFF. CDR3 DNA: TGTGCTAGTGGGGACCCGGGACGGGAACTGAACACCGGGGAGCTGTTTTTT.

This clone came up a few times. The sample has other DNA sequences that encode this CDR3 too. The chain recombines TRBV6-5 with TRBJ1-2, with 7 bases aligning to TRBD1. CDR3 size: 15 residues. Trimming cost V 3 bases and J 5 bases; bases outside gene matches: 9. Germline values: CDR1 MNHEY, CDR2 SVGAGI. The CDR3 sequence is CASSYGQGVWYGYTF. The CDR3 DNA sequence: TGTGCCAGCAGTTATGGGCAGGGGGTATGGTATGGCTACACCTTC.

CDR3 loop: CASIPLGGRSYNEQFF. The CDR3 region has the DNA TGTGCCAGCATCCCACTAGGGGGTAGGTCCTACAATGAGCAGTTCTTC. The chain uses TRBV7-9 and TRBJ2-1; TRBD1 might be the D (6 bases). V lost 7 bases and J 1 base, leaving 17 bases between the germline ends. The CDR3 has 16 residues. Germline V gene lookup returns CDR1 SEHNR and CDR2 FQNEAQ (reference sequence). Combining the CDR3 with reference TRBV7-9 and TRBJ2-1 gives the whole variable domain DTGVSQNPRHKITKRGQNVTFRCDPISEHNRLYWYRQTLGQGPEFLTYFQNEAQLEKSRLLSDRFSAERPKGSFSTLEIQRTEQGDSAMYLCASIPLGGRSYNEQFFGPGTRLTVL.

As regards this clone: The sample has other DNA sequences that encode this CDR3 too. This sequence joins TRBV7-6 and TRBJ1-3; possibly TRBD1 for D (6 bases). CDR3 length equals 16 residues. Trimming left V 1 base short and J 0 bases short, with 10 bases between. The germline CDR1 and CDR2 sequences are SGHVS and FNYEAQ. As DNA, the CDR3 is TGTGCCAGCAGCTTAGGCCAGGGGCGCTCTGGAAACACCATATATTTT. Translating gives CASSLGQGRSGNTIYF.

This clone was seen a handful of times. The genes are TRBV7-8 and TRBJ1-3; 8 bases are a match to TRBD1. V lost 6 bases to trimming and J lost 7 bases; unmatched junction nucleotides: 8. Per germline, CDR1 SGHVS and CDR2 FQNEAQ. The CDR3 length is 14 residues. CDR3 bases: TGTGCCAGCAGTTCTAGACAGGGGAGGAACACCATATATTTT. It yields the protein CASSSRQGRNTIYF.